One sample yielded the 12 T cell receptor beta chains listed below, sequenced in a study of blood T cell repertoires in COVID-19. Sequenced by immunoSEQ multiplex PCR; TCRdb stores in-frame clones only, minus some. The sample consists of hundreds of thousands of clones, about 91% of them appearing once. The sequenced sample consisted of PBMCs or T cells enriched from blood (not recorded which). These receptors originate from a woman between 18 and 30 years old who had recovered from COVID-19.

The chain employs TRBV10-3 and TRBJ1-6; D is unclear. Germline V gene lookup returns CDR1 ENHRY and CDR2 SYGVKD. The V end lost 9 bases, the J end lost 9 bases, and 15 bases lay between the germline ends. CDR3 length: 13 residues. This CDR3 reads CAIKSEESSPLHF. CDR3 DNA: TGTGCCATTAAAAGTGAGGAAAGTTCACCCCTCCACTTT.

The CDR3 DNA reads as TGTGCCAGCAGTCCGGGACAGGGGAGAAACACCATATATTTT. Protein product: CASSPGQGRNTIYF. The chain employs TRBV5-6 and TRBJ1-3; TRBD1 aligns across 10 bases. The J segment lost 5 bases and the V segment lost 5 bases, leaving 4 bases of the junction unmatched. Germline V gene sequence: CDR1 SGHDT, CDR2 YYEEEE. The CDR3 runs 14 residues.

The gene calls are TRBV28 and TRBJ1-1; D remains unclear. Germline V lookup: CDR1 MDHEN, CDR2 SYDVKM. This CDR3 contains 13 residues. Between the trimmed V and J ends, which lost 6 bases and 4 bases, there was a span of 12 bases. The CDR3 DNA sequence: TGTGCCAGCAGGCAGTTGCGGGTCACTGAAGCTTTCTTT. Amino acid sequence: CASRQLRVTEAFF.

The chain combines TRBV20-1 with TRBJ2-7; 12 bases agree with TRBD2. V dropped 3 bases and J dropped 3; count of bases not matched to a gene: 6. Germline values: CDR1 DFQATT, CDR2 SNEGSKA (reference sequence). The CDR3 is 15 residues long. The CDR3 protein is CSASGLTSGSYEQYF. As DNA, the CDR3 is TGCAGTGCTAGTGGATTGACTAGCGGGAGCTACGAGCAGTACTTC.

The chain has TRBV7-7 and TRBJ2-1; a possible D gene is TRBD2 (5 bases). The germline V and J ends were trimmed by 5 bases and 8 bases, with 13 bases remaining between them. This CDR3 has 13 residues. The V gene's germline CDR1 is SSHAT and CDR2 FNYEAQ (reference sequence). The CDR3 sequence is CASSPRLRDEQFF. CDR3 coding DNA: TGTGCCAGCAGCCCCCGTTTGAGGGATGAGCAGTTCTTC.

This chain joins TRBV5-1 and TRBJ1-2, with 7 positions matching TRBD1. This CDR3 spans 15 amino acids. Germline V gives CDR1 SGHRS, CDR2 YFSETQ. Trimming removed 4 bases from V and 4 bases from J; junction bases left unmatched: 10. DNA for the CDR3: TGCGCCAGCAGCCTAACGACAGGGAGCCTCTATGGCTACACCTTC. Its protein product is CASSLTTGSLYGYTF.

The chain combines TRBV27 with TRBJ2-3; 13 bases line up with TRBD2. Trimming took 5 bases from V and 6 from J; bases not matched to a gene: 8. Germline lookup yields CDR1 MNHEY and CDR2 SMNVEV (reference sequence). The CDR3 consists of 16 residues. DNA for the CDR3: TGTGCCAGCAGTCAAGGGACTAGCGGGATCTCTGATACGCAGTATTTT. It codes for CASSQGTSGISDTQYF.

The V call is TRBV7-3, the J call TRBJ1-1; the match to TRBD1 covers 7 bases. Germline V CDR1 and CDR2: SGHTA, FQGTGA. This CDR3 spans 15 amino acids. Unmatched junction bases numbered 9, after V lost 5 bases and J lost 3 bases. The CDR3 DNA follows: TGTGCCAGCAGCCCTGAACAGGGGCTGCACACTGAAGCTTTCTTT. Translating it yields CASSPEQGLHTEAFF.

This chain links TRBV19 with TRBJ1-3, with TRBD1 identical over 9 bases. Germline trimming cut 5 bases from V and 4 bases from J; bases unmatched to any gene: 3. CDR1 and CDR2 from the germline V gene are LNHDA and SQIVND (reference sequence). The CDR3 covers 14 residues. CDR3 sequence reads: CASSAGTGGNTIYF. The DNA for the CDR3 is TGTGCCAGTAGTGCCGGGACAGGGGGAAACACCATATATTTT. The full variable domain, completed using reference TRBV19 and TRBJ1-3, is DGGITQSPKYLFRKEGQNVTLSCEQNLNHDAMYWYRQDPGQGLRLIYYSQIVNDFQKGDIAEGYSVSREKKESFPLTVTSAQKNPTAFYLCASSAGTGGNTIYFGEGSWLTVV.

The chain employs TRBV5-5 and TRBJ2-4; 10 bases agree with TRBD2. V lost 3 bases, J lost 0 bases, and 3 bases stayed unmatched. CDR1 and CDR2 from the germline V gene are SGHKS and YYEKEE (reference sequence). This CDR3 contains 16 residues. The CDR3 loop reads CASSSLAGVAKNIQYF. The CDR3 nucleotides are TGTGCCAGCAGCTCCCTAGCGGGAGTAGCCAAAAACATTCAGTACTTC.

This chain joins TRBV28 and TRBJ2-7; 7 bases agree with TRBD2. Germline V lookup: CDR1 MDHEN, CDR2 SYDVKM. The CDR3 covers 14 residues. J lost 5 bases, V lost 3 bases, and 7 bases had no gene match. The CDR3 nucleotides read TGTGCCAGCAGTTTGCGGGGGTCATTACACGAGCAGTACTTC. Translated: CASSLRGSLHEQYF.

This sequence joins TRBV27 and TRBJ2-5, with TRBD2 matching 9 bases. Germline V lookup: CDR1 MNHEY, CDR2 SMNVEV (reference sequence). The CDR3 consists of 14 residues. With 8 bases clipped from V and 10 bases from J, the junction kept 14 bases outside the gene matches. DNA of the CDR3: TGTGCCAGCTGTCTGAGCGGGGGGCCTAGAAGCCAGTACTTC. It specifies CASCLSGGPRSQYF.